Presented here are 18 T cell receptor beta chains from one specimen sequenced in a study of T cell repertoires in cytomegalovirus infection. These receptors' targets are unknown. TCRdb passed the reads through MiXCR, listing each CDR3 protein once. The sample has approximately 600,000 distinct CDR3 sequences, about 40% seen once; the top ten hold 48%. The source material was cultured PBMCs, sampled from culture after CMV antigen stimulation. These receptors were obtained from a human donor in good health (CMV status not recorded). Some clones in this sample may be carry-over from other donors' samples.

This clonotype has only a few counts. The chain is built from TRBV7-2 and TRBJ2-2; D gene uncertain. Trimming pared 1 base from V and 9 bases from J, leaving 9 bases between. This CDR3 has 13 amino acids. Germline CDR1 SGHTA, CDR2 FQGNSA. This CDR3 is CASSLVFSRELFF. CDR3 DNA sequence: TGTGCCAGCAGCTTAGTATTCTCCAGGGAGCTGTTTTTT.

This clonotype was seen a few times. The J gene is TRBJ2-5, the V gene TRBV7-9; D not resolved. The germline V gene has CDR1 SEHNR and CDR2 FQNEAQ (reference sequence). Trimming stripped 4 bases from V and 4 bases from J, with 7 bases between. This CDR3 has 12 amino acids. Here the CDR3 reads CASSYTVETQYF. The DNA for the CDR3 is TGTGCCAGCAGCTACACAGTAGAGACCCAGTACTTC.

This clonotype was counted once. The chain links TRBV7-2 to TRBJ1-5; a possible D gene is TRBD1 (6 bases). V was shortened by 4 bases and J by 3 bases, with 25 bases between the two germline ends. The CDR3 sequence is 19 residues long. The germline V gene has CDR1 SGHTA and CDR2 FQGNSA. The CDR3: CASSSQRPWTVSSNQPQHF. The CDR3 bases are TGTGCCAGCAGCTCGCAAAGGCCCTGGACAGTGAGCTCCAATCAGCCCCAGCATTTT. Together with reference TRBV7-2 and TRBJ1-5, the CDR3 gives the full variable domain: GAGVSQSPSNKVTEKGKDVELRCDPISGHTALYWYRQSLGQGLEFLIYFQGNSAPDKSGLPSDRFSAERTGGSVSTLTIQRTQQEDSAVYLCASSSQRPWTVSSNQPQHFGDGTRLSIL.

This clonotype was counted only a few times. J is TRBJ1-1 and V is TRBV7-6, with a tentative D call TRBD1 (6 bases). CDR3 length: 17 residues. V lost 3 bases, J lost 4 bases, and 21 bases lay in between. Per germline, CDR1 SGHVS and CDR2 FNYEAQ. As DNA, the CDR3 is TGTGCCAGCAGCTTGGCCGCCCCTGAACAGGGCGCCACTGAAGCTTTCTTT. Translated: CASSLAAPEQGATEAFF.

The rearrangement links TRBV20-1 to TRBJ2-1; 7 nucleotides match TRBD2. Germline V lookup: CDR1 DFQATT, CDR2 SNEGSKA (reference sequence). The CDR3 is made up of 17 amino acids. The trim removed 3 bases at V and 0 bases at J, leaving 11 bases unmatched. The CDR3 DNA follows: TGCAGTGCTAGTAATAACCTAGCGGCCAGCTCCTACAATGAGCAGTTCTTC. It is translated as CSASNNLAASSYNEQFF.

The CDR3 DNA is TGTGCCAGTAGCCAAGGGACACCCGAGGGCTACACCTTC. This sequence encodes CASSQGTPEGYTF. This sequence joins TRBV19 and TRBJ1-2; tentatively, D is TRBD1 (6 bases). With 6 bases removed from V and 8 bases from J, the gap between germline ends came to 16 bases. Germline V gene data show CDR1 as LNHDA and CDR2 as SQIVND (reference sequence). The CDR3 has 13 amino acids.

This clonotype was detected only a few times. The chain links TRBV7-2 to TRBJ1-2, with 8 bases identical to TRBD1. The germline gives CDR1 SGHTA, CDR2 FQGNSA. V was clipped by 1 base and J by 6 bases; unmatched bases: 10. This CDR3 region has 16 residues. This CDR3 is CASSLVLQGAMNGYTF. In DNA, the CDR3 is TGTGCCAGCAGCTTAGTTCTCCAGGGGGCTATGAATGGCTACACCTTC.

The genes are TRBV10-3 and TRBJ1-1; D is perhaps TRBD1 (5 bases). The CDR3 contains 15 residues. V was shortened by 0 bases and J by 3 bases, with 11 bases between the two germline ends. In germline, CDR1 is ENHRY, CDR2 SYGVKD. The CDR3 here is CAISESPLGDTEAFF. CDR3 nucleotide sequence: TGTGCCATCAGTGAGTCCCCGTTGGGGGACACTGAAGCTTTCTTT.

V is TRBV7-6 and J is TRBJ1-2, with 7 positions matching TRBD1. From germline, CDR1 is SGHVS and CDR2 FNYEAQ. After removal of 4 bases from V and 7 bases from J, the junction contained 6 bases not matched to a gene. The CDR3 has 13 residues. The CDR3 DNA sequence: TGTGCCAGCAGCTACGACAGGGTTCGTGGCTACACCTTC. Protein: CASSYDRVRGYTF.

About this clonotype itself: This CDR3 is missing its conserved last phenylalanine or tryptophan, likely due to a read error. The V call is TRBV7-2, the J call TRBJ2-7; D possibly corresponds to TRBD2 (6 bases). Per germline, CDR1 SGHTA and CDR2 FQGNSA. This CDR3 is built from 14 residues. V dropped 2 bases and J dropped 2 bases, with 10 bases sitting between them. The CDR3: CASSLQGGPYEQYL. The DNA of the CDR3 is TGTGCCAGCAGCTTACAGGGAGGACCCTACGAGCAGTACCTC.

The chain is built from TRBV12-3 or TRBV12-4 and TRBJ1-5, with 11 bases lining up with TRBD1. Trimming removed 4 bases from V and 7 bases from J; junction bases left unmatched: 0. The CDR3 is 13 amino acids. The CDR3, as DNA: TGTGCCAGCAGTTGGGACAGGGGGCAGCCCCAGCATTTT. Translated: CASSWDRGQPQHF.

The chain couples TRBV7-9 to TRBJ2-7, with D maybe TRBD1 (6 bases). The V gene lost 4 bases and the J gene lost 2 bases, with 18 bases spanning the gap. Germline V gene lookup returns CDR1 SEHNR and CDR2 FQNEAQ (reference sequence). The length of the CDR3 is 16 residues. DNA of the CDR3: TGTGCCAGCAGCTCCTACTCAGGGGCTAACACCTACGAGCAGTACTTC. Translation gives CASSSYSGANTYEQYF.

The rearrangement joins TRBV29-1 to TRBJ2-3; 7 bases are a match to TRBD2. The CDR3 loop spans 14 amino acids. Looked up from germline, CDR1 is SQVTM and CDR2 is ANQGSEA. The junction had 6 bases not matched to a gene; V was cut back by 3 bases and J by 3 bases. CDR3 nucleotide sequence: TGCAGCGTTGACGGGGGGAGAGGTACAGATACGCAGTATTTT. The encoded protein is CSVDGGRGTDTQYF.

This clonotype turned up a few times. The chain is built from TRBV7-2 and TRBJ1-6; the match to TRBD1 covers 9 bases. CDR3 size: 15 residues. With V trimmed by 5 bases and J by 9 bases, 8 bases remained unmatched. Germline CDR1 SGHTA, CDR2 FQGNSA. Here the CDR3 DNA reads TGTGCCAGCAGCACGCCGGGACAGGGAGGTTCACCCCTCCACTTT. Protein product: CASSTPGQGGSPLHF.

This clonotype came up many times. The V and J genes are TRBV7-8 and TRBJ2-3, with 8 bases that match TRBD2. The germline gives CDR1 SGHVS, CDR2 FQNEAQ. The junction had 18 bases not matched to a gene; V was cut back by 5 bases and J by 5 bases. The CDR3 contains 18 residues. The CDR3 DNA follows: TGTGCCAGCAGCCAACTAGCGGCCCAGATGACGGAGGGAGATACGCAGTATTTT. Translated: CASSQLAAQMTEGDTQYF. Full variable domain (remainder filled in from reference TRBV7-8 and TRBJ2-3): GAGVSQSPRYKVAKRGQDVALRCDPISGHVSLFWYQQALGQGPEFLTYFQNEAQLDKSGLPSDRFFAERPEGSVSTLKIQRTQQEDSAVYLCASSQLAAQMTEGDTQYFGPGTRLTVL.

This clonotype was observed a handful of times. The rearrangement joins TRBV7-6 to TRBJ2-7; D unresolved. Looked up from germline, CDR1 is SGHVS and CDR2 is FNYEAQ. CDR3 size: 21 residues. V lost 0 bases and J lost 0, with 27 bases in between. CDR3: CASSLAPINTWLQPPSYEQYF. CDR3 DNA sequence: TGTGCCAGCAGCTTAGCTCCAATTAATACTTGGCTTCAGCCTCCCTCCTACGAGCAGTACTTC.

The genes are TRBV20-1 and TRBJ2-6; D is uncertain. The germline V and J ends were trimmed by 6 bases and 1 base, with 10 bases remaining between them. This CDR3 comprises 14 residues. Looked up from germline, CDR1 is DFQATT and CDR2 is SNEGSKA (reference sequence). The CDR3: CSAVPQSGANVLTF. Here the CDR3 DNA reads TGCAGTGCAGTCCCTCAATCTGGGGCCAACGTCCTGACTTTC.

The chain has TRBV25-1 and TRBJ1-2; D is perhaps TRBD1 (5 bases). Deletions cut 3 bases from V and 4 bases from J, with 12 bases between. The germline gives CDR1 MGHDK, CDR2 SYGVNS. This CDR3 has 14 residues. CDR3 nucleotides: TGTGCCAGCAGTGACCCCGGGCAGGGCTATGGCTACACCTTC. Amino acids: CASSDPGQGYGYTF.